These 27 T cell receptor beta chains were all obtained from the same sample, sequenced in a study of blood T cells in healthy people across ages. The authors ran a second PCR of about 6 to 11 cycles using a sample-barcoded 5' primer and a J-beta primer mix. TCRdb re-analysed the 5' RACE reads in MiXCR, keeping a single row per CDR3 protein. The table shows some 760,000 distinct CDR3 sequences, with just under 25% occurring only once. This same sample was also taken into another study, of T cells of mothers and their children.

Sequencing was done on a sample of blood. The receptors originated from a boy between 10 and 17 years old in good health.

V gene TRBV4-3 combines with J gene TRBJ2-3; D call uncertain. Looked up from germline, CDR1 is LGHNA and CDR2 is YSLEER. CDR3 length equals 14 residues. The ends were cut back, 5 bases at V and 5 bases at J, with 14 bases in the middle. Here the CDR3 DNA reads TGCGCCAGCAGCGAGAGATCTCCGGTAGATACGCAGTATTTT. This sequence encodes CASSERSPVDTQYF.

This clonotype was detected only a few times. This sequence joins TRBV4-2 and TRBJ1-4; no definite D call. The V gene's germline CDR1 is LGHNA and CDR2 YNFKEQ. The CDR3 loop spans 15 amino acids. V was clipped by 0 bases and J by 8 bases, with 13 bases between them. In DNA, the CDR3 is TGTGCCAGCAGCCAAGATGGGCAGAGAAGAGAAAAACTGTTTTTT. Translated: CASSQDGQRREKLFF.

In the case of this clonotype: Sequence at one end of the junction differs from germline and may be a read error. The chain couples TRBV7-9 to TRBJ2-7; possibly TRBD1 for D (5 bases). CDR3 length: 15 amino acids. The germline CDR1 and CDR2 sequences are SEHNR and FQNEAQ (reference sequence). The CDR3 DNA follows: TGTGCCAGCAGTCCACTCCCGACAGAGACCTACGACCAGTACTTC. It yields the protein CASSPLPTETYDQYF.

The V and J genes are TRBV12-3 or TRBV12-4 and TRBJ2-5; perhaps TRBD2 as D (6 bases). Near its end, the DNA agrees better with TRBJ2-7, so the J call may be wrong. The CDR3 extends over 15 amino acids. The CDR3 loop reads CASSFRGQEGYEQYF. The CDR3 nucleotides read TGTGCCAGCAGTTTTAGGGGCCAGGAGGGCTACGAGCAGTACTTC.

With regard to this clonotype: One end of the junction fails to match germline, which may point to a read error. The V gene is TRBV4-1, the J gene TRBJ1-4, with 7 bases lining up with TRBD1. Germline V CDR1 and CDR2: MGHRA, YSYEKL. The length of the CDR3 is 16 residues. CDR3 nucleotides: TGCGCCAGCAGCCTGTACTCCGGGACAGCTAACGAAAAACTGTTTTTT. Translated: CASSLYSGTANEKLFF.

The CDR3: CASSQGILSIYF. Here the CDR3 DNA reads TGTGCCAGCAGCCAAGGGATCTTGTCCATATATTTT. This chain links TRBV14 with TRBJ1-3; no firm D call. CDR1 and CDR2 from the germline V gene are SGHDN and FVKESK. V shed 1 base and J shed 11 bases, with 9 bases lying between them. The CDR3 has 12 amino acids. The full variable domain, its missing parts supplied by reference TRBV14 and TRBJ1-3, is EAGVTQFPSHSVIEKGQTVTLRCDPISGHDNLYWYRRVMGKEIKFLLHFVKESKQDESGMPNNRFLAERTGGTYSTLKVQPAELEDSGVYFCASSQGILSIYFGEGSWLTVV.

This clonotype came up a few times. This chain uses TRBV27 with TRBJ2-5; D is possibly TRBD1 (5 bases). TRBJ2-7 explains the end of the DNA better; the J call may be wrong. The length of the CDR3 is 14 residues. The germline V gene encodes CDR1 MNHEY and CDR2 SMNVEV (reference sequence). The CDR3 spells CASSIDSSSYEQYF. DNA for the CDR3: TGTGCCAGCAGTATCGACAGTTCTTCCTACGAGCAGTACTTC.

The sample holds a few counts of this clonotype. The chain uses TRBV29-1 and TRBJ2-5, with 10 positions matching TRBD2. The CDR3 sequence is 15 residues long. Trimming at V came to 0 bases and at J to 4 bases, leaving 5 bases not matched to a gene. CDR1 and CDR2 from the germline V gene are SQVTM and ANQGSEA. CDR3 sequence reads: CSVEDPGLARETQYF. CDR3 in DNA: TGCAGCGTTGAAGACCCGGGACTAGCGAGAGAGACCCAGTACTTC.

This CDR3 is CSVSQGAYEQYF. The CDR3 nucleotides read TGCAGCGTTTCGCAGGGGGCGTACGAGCAGTACTTC. The V gene is TRBV29-1, the J gene TRBJ2-7; 8 bases are a match to TRBD1. The junction had 4 bases not matched to a gene; V was cut back by 5 bases and J by 4 bases. The CDR3 consists of 12 residues. Germline values: CDR1 SQVTM, CDR2 ANQGSEA.

This clonotype was detected only a few times. This chain links TRBV5-1 with TRBJ2-7; no clear D. CDR3 size: 14 residues. The V gene lost 1 base and the J gene lost 4 bases, with 12 bases spanning the gap. Germline-derived CDR1 and CDR2 are SGHRS and YFSETQ. The CDR3 DNA reads TGCGCCAGCAGCTTGCTTCCGATAGGGTACGAGCAGTACTTC. It is translated as CASSLLPIGYEQYF.

This clonotype has more than one count but fewer than ten. This sequence joins TRBV9 and TRBJ2-5; TRBD2 is a possible D gene (6 bases). V lost 0 bases to trimming and J lost 0 bases, with 12 bases between them. The germline CDR1 and CDR2 sequences are SGDLS and YYNGEE. The CDR3 runs 16 residues. CDR3 sequence reads: CASSVDSSGNQETQYF. The CDR3 nucleotides read TGTGCCAGCAGCGTAGATAGTAGCGGAAACCAAGAGACCCAGTACTTC.

J is TRBJ1-1 and V is TRBV3-1; D not resolved. Trimming removed 5 bases from V and 2 bases from J, with 9 bases in between. The CDR3 loop spans 13 amino acids. CDR1 LGHDT and CDR2 YNNKEL come from the germline V gene (reference sequence). CDR3: CASSWDINTEAFF. Written as DNA, the CDR3 is TGTGCCAGCAGCTGGGATATCAACACTGAAGCTTTCTTT. Combining the CDR3 with reference TRBV3-1 and TRBJ1-1 gives the whole variable domain DTAVSQTPKYLVTQMGNDKSIKCEQNLGHDTMYWYKQDSKKFLKIMFSYNNKELIINETVPNRFSPKSPDKAHLNLHINSLELGDSAVYFCASSWDINTEAFFGQGTRLTVV.

This rearrangement joins TRBV9 to TRBJ2-5; 10 bases are a match to TRBD2. Germline CDR1 reads SGDLS; CDR2 reads YYNGEE. The CDR3 totals 15 residues. Trimming at V came to 0 bases and at J to 3 bases, leaving 2 bases not matched to a gene. The CDR3 DNA follows: TGTGCCAGCAGCGTAGCTGGACTAGCGGAAGAGACCCAGTACTTC. Amino acids: CASSVAGLAEETQYF.

This clonotype came up a few times. The chain recombines TRBV7-9 with TRBJ2-5; 7 positions match TRBD1. The DNA matches TRBJ2-1 better at its end, which makes the J call doubtful. Looked up from germline, CDR1 is SEHNR and CDR2 is FQNEAQ (reference sequence). CDR3 length equals 15 residues. Written as DNA, the CDR3 is TGTGCCAGCAGCGAACAGGGGTCGGTGGCCAATGAGCAGTTCTTC. Translated, it gives CASSEQGSVANEQFF.

This clonotype has just a few counts. The genes are TRBV4-1 and TRBJ2-7; 13 bases are a match to TRBD2. With 4 bases clipped from V and 1 base from J, the junction kept 4 bases outside the gene matches. Germline CDR1 reads MGHRA; CDR2 reads YSYEKL. The CDR3 runs to 16 residues. This CDR3 is CASSRETSGRSYEQYF. The CDR3, as DNA: TGCGCCAGCAGCCGGGAGACTAGCGGGAGGTCCTACGAGCAGTACTTC.

The CDR3 region is CSARGAGLAGGNSYEQYF. In nucleotides, the CDR3 is TGCAGTGCTAGAGGCGCGGGACTAGCGGGAGGGAACTCCTACGAGCAGTACTTC. The V and J genes are TRBV20-1 and TRBJ2-7; TRBD2 aligns across 16 bases. From germline, CDR1 is DFQATT and CDR2 SNEGSKA (reference sequence). Losses at the gene ends were 1 base for V and 0 bases for J; bases not matched to a gene: 6. The CDR3 sequence is 18 residues long.

This clonotype was counted only a few times. The chain employs TRBV29-1 and TRBJ2-5; possibly TRBD2 for D (6 bases). This CDR3 region has 13 residues. CDR1 and CDR2 from the germline V gene are SQVTM and ANQGSEA. V gave up 6 bases and J gave up 5 bases, with 16 bases separating them. This CDR3 is CSVVRLGGETQYF. The CDR3 DNA reads TGCAGCGTCGTTAGACTAGGCGGGGAGACCCAGTACTTC. Combining the CDR3 with reference TRBV29-1 and TRBJ2-5 gives the whole variable domain SAVISQKPSRDICQRGTSLTIQCQVDSQVTMMFWYRQQPGQSLTLIATANQGSEATYESGFVIDKFPISRPNLTFSTLTVSNMSPEDSSIYLCSVVRLGGETQYFGPGTRLLVL.

The chain employs TRBV4-3 and TRBJ2-2; D is ambiguous. This CDR3 has 13 amino acids. Deletions cut 2 bases from V and 7 bases from J, with 8 bases between. Germline CDR1 and CDR2: LGHNA and YSLEER. CDR3 DNA: TGCGCCAGCAGCCAACGGCTAGGCGGGGAGCTGTTTTTT. The encoded protein is CASSQRLGGELFF.

This clonotype came up a few times. This rearrangement joins TRBV6-6 to TRBJ2-5, with D unclear. Per germline, CDR1 MNHNY and CDR2 SVGAGI (reference sequence). The CDR3 is made up of 16 amino acids. V lost 6 bases, J lost 2 bases, and 19 bases lay in between. The CDR3 loop is CASRAPLLARQETQYF. The CDR3 DNA reads as TGTGCCAGCAGAGCCCCCTTATTGGCGAGACAAGAGACCCAGTACTTC.

V and J are TRBV12-3 or TRBV12-4 and TRBJ2-3; 7 positions agree with TRBD1. TRBJ1-5 explains the end of the DNA better; the J call may be wrong. The CDR3 extends over 14 amino acids. The CDR3 DNA follows: TGTGCCAGCAGTAGTCGGGACAGCACAGATACGCAGCATTTT. It yields the protein CASSSRDSTDTQHF.

This chain uses TRBV3-1 with TRBJ1-2; D is undetermined. Trimming shortened V by 1 base and J by 0 bases, and 6 bases separated the two germline ends. The CDR3 spans 14 residues. Germline assignment: CDR1 LGHDT and CDR2 YNNKEL (reference sequence). The CDR3 nucleotides are TGTGCCAGCAGCCAAGTGAACACTAACTATGGCTACACCTTC. It yields the protein CASSQVNTNYGYTF.

There are a few counts of this clonotype. The chain employs TRBV7-9 and TRBJ2-5; maybe TRBD1 (5 bases). The J call is uncertain, as TRBJ2-7 better fits the DNA end. The V gene's germline CDR1 is SEHNR and CDR2 FQNEAQ (reference sequence). The CDR3 has 15 amino acids. The CDR3 sequence is CASSVPRGVTYEQYF. The DNA of the CDR3 is TGTGCCAGCAGCGTCCCTAGGGGCGTGACCTACGAGCAGTACTTC.

This clonotype was seen more than once but under ten times. The V and J genes are TRBV9 and TRBJ2-5, with 8 bases that match TRBD1. The CDR3 has 15 amino acids. Germline trimming cut 2 bases from V and 4 bases from J; bases unmatched to any gene: 7. Germline CDR1 reads SGDLS; CDR2 reads YYNGEE. CDR3 sequence: CASSVSGGVRETQYF. The DNA for the CDR3 is TGTGCCAGCAGCGTCTCAGGGGGCGTACGAGAGACCCAGTACTTC.

This rearrangement joins TRBV7-2 to TRBJ1-2, with D tentatively TRBD1 (6 bases). This CDR3 comprises 15 residues. CDR1 SGHTA and CDR2 FQGNSA come from the germline V gene. The germline V and J ends were trimmed by 1 base and 4 bases, with 13 bases remaining between them. The CDR3, as DNA: TGTGCCAGCAGCTTAGTAGGGGGTATTAGCTATGGCTACACCTTC. Translating gives CASSLVGGISYGYTF.

This clonotype has a handful of counts. The rearrangement joins TRBV7-3 to TRBJ2-2; 8 bases are a match to TRBD1. CDR1 and CDR2 from the germline V gene are SGHTA and FQGTGA. V was pared by 2 bases and J by 5 bases, with 1 base of the junction left unmatched. The CDR3 is made up of 14 amino acids. Here the CDR3 DNA reads TGTGCCAGCAGCTTACAGGGGGCGACCGGGGAGCTGTTTTTT. This encodes CASSLQGATGELFF.

J is TRBJ2-5 and V is TRBV20-1; D is ambiguous. CDR1 and CDR2 from the germline V gene are DFQATT and SNEGSKA (reference sequence). The CDR3 runs 15 residues. The V end lost 0 bases, the J end lost 5 bases, and 16 bases lay between the germline ends. Here the CDR3 DNA reads TGCAGTGCTAGAGATGGCTACCAACAGTTGGAGACCCAGTACTTC. Its translation is CSARDGYQQLETQYF.

This clonotype has a handful of counts. This chain links TRBV29-1 with TRBJ1-1; 8 bases match TRBD1. Germline V gene sequence: CDR1 SQVTM, CDR2 ANQGSEA. The V gene end was trimmed by 3 bases and the J gene end by 5 bases; junction bases not matched to a gene: 5. CDR3 length: 13 amino acids. This CDR3 reads CSVDQGAGTEAFF. The CDR3 DNA sequence: TGCAGCGTTGACCAGGGGGCTGGGACTGAAGCTTTCTTT.